This T cell receptor (beta chain) derives from a study of shared clonotypes between healthy human individuals. Profiling relied on immunoSEQ multiplex PCR, and the TCRdb table lists in-frame clones only, not all of them. The repertoire includes over a million clones, around 76% of them detected once, and about 1.5% sits in the top ten. Into CD45RA+ naive and CD45RA-negative memory subsets, the CD4+ cells were split. The sequence was obtained from a man aged 18 to 35 in good health. What was sequenced was memory CD4+ T cells sorted from blood. The subset denotes: CD45RA-negative fraction.

The CDR3 spells CASSFGQENSPLHF. The CDR3 coding sequence is TGTGCCAGCAGTTTTGGGCAGGAGAATTCACCCCTCCACTTT. This chain connects TRBV27 to TRBJ1-6; D uncertain. CDR3 length: 14 residues. V was cut by 3 bases and J by 7 bases, with 10 bases left in between. Germline CDR1 is MNHEY and CDR2 is SMNVEV (reference sequence).